The 21 T cell receptor beta chains below come from one sample, sequenced in a study of vaccination effects on CD4 cells after COVID-19. Their cognate antigens are unknown. Method: immunoSEQ multiplex PCR; TCRdb's copy keeps in-frame clones and lacks some. Of tens of thousands of clones in the sample, about 75% were seen once. Isolating CD4+ T cells followed approximately ten days of culture. Sequenced material: CD4+ T cells from PBMCs cultured without peptide, taken before COVID-19 vaccination. Receptor source: a human donor who had a prior SARS-CoV-2 infection.

The chain recombines TRBV2 with TRBJ1-5; D gene uncertain. The CDR3 spans 12 residues. From germline, CDR1 is SNHLY and CDR2 FYNNEI. Trimming cost V 5 bases and J 5 bases, with 7 bases left between them. CDR3 sequence (DNA): TGTGCCAGCAGTTTGGCGTATCAGCCCCAGCATTTT. Translation gives CASSLAYQPQHF.

V usage is TRBV5-1 and J usage is TRBJ1-2, with a tentative D call TRBD1 (6 bases). V gave up 0 bases and J gave up 4 bases, with 10 bases separating them. The length of the CDR3 is 14 residues. Per the germline V gene, CDR1 is SGHRS and CDR2 is YFSETQ. Here the CDR3 reads CASSLERTVYGYTF. Here the CDR3 DNA reads TGCGCCAGCAGCTTGGAACGGACAGTCTATGGCTACACCTTC.

The V and J genes are TRBV11-3 and TRBJ2-5; D is undetermined. The CDR3 consists of 13 residues. The V end lost 2 bases, the J end lost 5 bases, and 9 bases lay between the germline ends. The V gene's germline CDR1 is SGHNT and CDR2 YENEEA. The CDR3 region is CASSLSLEETQYF. Here the CDR3 DNA reads TGTGCCAGCAGCTTATCCCTCGAGGAGACCCAGTACTTC.

The genes are TRBV9 and TRBJ2-5; a possible D gene is TRBD2 (5 bases). This CDR3 is built from 14 residues. Germline lookup yields CDR1 SGDLS and CDR2 YYNGEE. Trimming took 0 bases from V and 3 from J, leaving 9 bases between them. The CDR3 here is CASSVGPGEETQYF. The CDR3 bases are TGTGCCAGCAGCGTAGGGCCCGGGGAAGAGACCCAGTACTTC. The full variable domain, its missing parts supplied by reference TRBV9 and TRBJ2-5, is DSGVTQTPKHLITATGQRVTLRCSPRSGDLSVYWYQQSLDQGLQFLIQYYNGEERAKGNILERFSAQQFPDLHSELNLSSLELGDSALYFCASSVGPGEETQYFGPGTRLLVL.

The chain is built from TRBV30 and TRBJ1-5, with a possible D match to TRBD1 (5 bases). This CDR3 comprises 15 residues. V dropped 1 base and J dropped 3 bases, with 13 bases sitting between them. The germline V gene has CDR1 GTSNPN and CDR2 SVGIG (reference sequence). CDR3 DNA: TGTGCCTGGAGTGAAGGGGCAGCACACAATCAGCCCCAGCATTTT. This gives the protein CAWSEGAAHNQPQHF.

V gene TRBV14 combines with J gene TRBJ2-2, with TRBD1 as a possible D gene (6 bases). V was pared by 2 bases and J by 2 bases, with 18 bases between. Germline loops: CDR1 SGHDN, CDR2 FVKESK. The CDR3 covers 18 residues. The CDR3 nucleotides are TGTGCCAGCAGCCAACGCCGAGGTCAGGGGAAAAACACCGGGGAGCTGTTTTTT. Protein product: CASSQRRGQGKNTGELFF.

This sequence joins TRBV7-2 and TRBJ2-7, with TRBD2 identical over 11 bases. The CDR3 runs 15 residues. Germline assignment: CDR1 SGHTA and CDR2 FQGNSA. With 6 bases clipped from V and 2 bases from J, the junction kept 6 bases outside the gene matches. The CDR3 region has the DNA TGTGCCAGCAGAAAAAAGGGACTAGCGGCCTACGAGCAGTACTTC. This sequence encodes CASRKKGLAAYEQYF.

This rearrangement joins TRBV19 to TRBJ1-5; D may be TRBD1 (6 bases). The CDR3 has 14 amino acids. Per the germline V gene, CDR1 is LNHDA and CDR2 is SQIVND (reference sequence). Trimming cost V 6 bases and J 8 bases, with 17 bases left between them. The CDR3 nucleotides read TGTGCCAGTAGATTTACAGGGAGGGAAGAGCCCCAGCATTTT. Amino acid sequence: CASRFTGREEPQHF.

The J gene is TRBJ2-5, the V gene TRBV21-1; the table assigns TRBD1, which was not confirmed against the DNA. TRBV21-1 is recorded as a pseudogene. The CDR3 is 14 amino acids. The CDR3 here is CASSKGQWTETQYF. The CDR3 DNA sequence: TGTGCCAGCAGCAAGGGACAGTGGACGGAGACCCAGTACTTC.

The chain links TRBV9 to TRBJ1-3; 7 nucleotides match TRBD1. CDR1 and CDR2 (germline): SGDLS, YYNGEE. The CDR3 is made up of 17 amino acids. Trimming took 4 bases from V and 0 from J; bases not matched to a gene: 10. The CDR3 coding sequence is TGTGCCAGCAGCATACGGACAGGCGCCAGCTCTGGAAACACCATATATTTT. Its translation is CASSIRTGASSGNTIYF.

This chain links TRBV19 with TRBJ2-2; D not resolved. V lost 3 bases and J lost 6, with 8 bases in between. CDR1 is LNHDA, CDR2 SQIVND, per germline (reference sequence). The CDR3 consists of 13 residues. The CDR3 coding sequence is TGTGCCAGTAGTATTATGCTTGCCGGGGAGCTGTTTTTT. Translating gives CASSIMLAGELFF.

The chain recombines TRBV5-4 with TRBJ1-4, with a tentative D call TRBD1 (5 bases). Germline CDR1 reads SGHNT; CDR2 reads YYREEE (reference sequence). The CDR3 runs 15 residues. V shed 4 bases and J shed 6 bases, with 16 bases lying between them. The CDR3 reads CASSKGGTTDEKLFF. Written as DNA, the CDR3 is TGTGCCAGCAGCAAAGGAGGGACCACGGATGAAAAACTGTTTTTT.

This chain links TRBV20-1 with TRBJ2-5; 13 bases agree with TRBD2. Per the germline V gene, CDR1 is DFQATT and CDR2 is SNEGSKA (reference sequence). V lost 3 bases to trimming and J lost 0 bases; unmatched junction nucleotides: 7. This CDR3 is 17 amino acids long. The CDR3 nucleotides are TGCAGTGCTAGTTTACTAGCGGGGGGGGAGTACCAAGAGACCCAGTACTTC. Translated: CSASLLAGGEYQETQYF.

There are a few counts of this clone. The J gene is TRBJ2-2, the V gene TRBV9; maybe TRBD1 (5 bases). There are 15 residues in the CDR3. The V end was cut by 1 base, the J end by 6 bases, with 13 bases between. Looked up from germline, CDR1 is SGDLS and CDR2 is YYNGEE. The CDR3 region has the DNA TGTGCCAGCAGCGTATTCCACCAGGGCCCCGGGGAGCTGTTTTTT. It is translated as CASSVFHQGPGELFF. Full variable domain (outside the CDR3, taken from reference TRBV9 and TRBJ2-2): DSGVTQTPKHLITATGQRVTLRCSPRSGDLSVYWYQQSLDQGLQFLIQYYNGEERAKGNILERFSAQQFPDLHSELNLSSLELGDSALYFCASSVFHQGPGELFFGEGSRLTVL.

The gene calls are TRBV29-1 and TRBJ2-5; TRBD2 matches at 7 bases. J lost 4 bases, V lost 4 bases, and 3 bases had no gene match. Looked up from germline, CDR1 is SQVTM and CDR2 is ANQGSEA. CDR3 length equals 12 residues. The CDR3 coding sequence is TGCAGCGTTGGATTAGCGGGAGAGACCCAGTACTTC. Translated: CSVGLAGETQYF.

The chain has TRBV12-3 or TRBV12-4 and TRBJ2-3; D is ambiguous. The CDR3 is 12 amino acids. The V gene lost 6 bases and the J gene lost 5 bases, with 9 bases spanning the gap. CDR3 loop: CASSHNEDTQYF. The CDR3 coding sequence is TGTGCCAGCAGCCATAATGAAGATACGCAGTATTTT.

The chain links TRBV2 to TRBJ1-2; D uncertain. The CDR3 totals 14 residues. Trimming left V 4 bases short and J 4 bases short, with 13 bases between. CDR1 SNHLY and CDR2 FYNNEI come from the germline V gene. The CDR3 DNA reads TGTGCCAGCAGTGCGGGGAGACGGACCTATGGCTACACCTTC. Translating it yields CASSAGRRTYGYTF.

The rearrangement uses TRBV7-3 and TRBJ1-3, with D unclear. V was pared by 4 bases and J by 3 bases, with 13 bases between. The CDR3 has 15 amino acids. Germline V gene lookup returns CDR1 SGHTA and CDR2 FQGTGA. CDR3 region: CASSSTVQLGNTIYF. The CDR3 DNA reads TGTGCCAGCAGCTCCACAGTTCAGCTTGGAAACACCATATATTTT.

This chain joins TRBV18 and TRBJ2-7, with D maybe TRBD2 (6 bases). The CDR3 loop spans 14 amino acids. Germline V gene lookup returns CDR1 KGHSH and CDR2 LQKENI. The V end was cut by 4 bases, the J end by 3 bases, with 13 bases between. As DNA, the CDR3 is TGTGCCAGCTCACAACAAGGGACTGGCTACGAGCAGTACTTC. It is translated as CASSQQGTGYEQYF.

The chain has TRBV10-3 and TRBJ2-7; 10 bases agree with TRBD2. This CDR3 is 14 amino acids long. Trimming at V came to 4 bases and at J to 4 bases, leaving 4 bases not matched to a gene. CDR1 and CDR2 (germline): ENHRY, SYGVKD. The CDR3 here is CAISVLAGEYEQYF. The CDR3 DNA follows: TGTGCCATCAGTGTCCTAGCGGGGGAGTACGAGCAGTACTTC.

The chain links TRBV7-8 to TRBJ2-5, with TRBD1 as a possible D gene (6 bases). Germline CDR1 is SGHVS and CDR2 is FQNEAQ. The CDR3 sequence is 15 residues long. V lost 5 bases and J lost 2, with 15 bases in between. CDR3: CASSRDDRIQETQYF. CDR3 DNA sequence: TGTGCCAGCAGCCGAGACGACAGGATACAAGAGACCCAGTACTTC.